This T cell receptor (beta chain) was identified in a study of shared clonotypes between healthy human individuals. For the study at large: Donors, aged 18 to 49, were a couple of women and a few men.

This CDR3 is 15 amino acids long. Germline-derived CDR1 and CDR2 are MNHEY and SMNVEV (reference sequence). The V end lost 3 bases, the J end lost 0 bases, and 8 bases lay between the germline ends. The table came from immunoSEQ multiplex PCR; TCRdb's copy has only in-frame clones and leaves some out. The sample has roughly 2.4 million clones; around 95% are singletons. The chain has TRBV27 and TRBJ1-4; no reliable D call. Material for sequencing was naive CD4+ T cells sorted from blood. Subset noted: CD45RA+ positively selected. The TCR originated in a man younger than 35 in good health. CDR3 amino acids: CASSLGSATNEKLFF. The CDR3 nucleotides read TGTGCCAGCAGTTTGGGCAGTGCAACTAATGAAAAACTGTTTTTT. The entire variable domain, with the rest obtained from reference TRBV27 and TRBJ1-4, is as follows: EAQVTQNPRYLITVTGKKLTVTCSQNMNHEYMSWYRQDPGLGLRQIYYSMNVEVTDKGDVPEGYKVSRKEKRNFPLILESPSPNQTSLYFCASSLGSATNEKLFFGSGTQLSVL.